The 14 T cell receptor beta chains below all came from one sample that was sequenced in a study of control samples from healthy donors and cancer patients. Method: immunoSEQ multiplex PCR; TCRdb's copy keeps in-frame clones and lacks some. The sample has under 200,000 clones; around 93% are singletons. Sequenced sample: blood. These receptors all stem from a woman between 55 and 75 years old in good health.

CDR3 in amino acids: CASSQELRHIYGYTF. In nucleotides, the CDR3 is TGCGCCAGCAGCCAAGAATTACGACATATCTATGGCTACACCTTC. The chain employs TRBV4-3 and TRBJ1-2; D uncertain. CDR3 length equals 15 residues. V gave up 0 bases and J gave up 4 bases, with 12 bases separating them. The V gene's germline CDR1 is LGHNA and CDR2 YSLEER.

The chain combines TRBV18 with TRBJ2-7; 8 bases line up with TRBD1. This CDR3 is built from 16 residues. Germline V CDR1 and CDR2: KGHSH, LQKENI. V was clipped by 3 bases and J by 4 bases; unmatched bases: 11. CDR3 sequence reads: CASSPRGGQGVYEQYF. DNA of the CDR3: TGTGCCAGCTCACCGCGCGGCGGACAGGGAGTTTACGAGCAGTACTTC.

The chain recombines TRBV18 with TRBJ2-7; the D gene is possibly TRBD2 (6 bases). The CDR3 covers 17 residues. Looked up from germline, CDR1 is KGHSH and CDR2 is LQKENI. V was shortened by 3 bases and J by 3 bases, with 21 bases between the two germline ends. The CDR3 coding sequence is TGTGCCAGCTCACCCTTCGGGGACGGGCAGGGAGGCTACGAGCAGTACTTC. This encodes CASSPFGDGQGGYEQYF.

The rearrangement links TRBV6-5 to TRBJ1-5; weak D call: TRBD1 (5 bases). Germline V gives CDR1 MNHEY, CDR2 SVGAGI. V was trimmed by 6 bases and J by 1 base, leaving 10 bases between them. The CDR3 covers 14 residues. The CDR3 DNA sequence: TGTGCCAGCAGCCAGGGTAACAGCAATCAGCCCCAGCATTTT. This encodes CASSQGNSNQPQHF.

This clone was seen just once. The chain links TRBV25-1 to TRBJ1-4; 12 nucleotides agree with TRBD1. V was clipped by 4 bases and J by 7 bases; unmatched bases: 13. Germline assignment: CDR1 MGHDK and CDR2 SYGVNS. CDR3 length equals 18 residues. The CDR3 protein is CASSGQPGQGAQGEKLFF. The CDR3 coding sequence is TGTGCCAGCAGTGGTCAACCGGGACAGGGGGCTCAGGGTGAAAAACTGTTTTTT. The full variable domain, completed using reference TRBV25-1 and TRBJ1-4, is EADIYQTPRYLVIGTGKKITLECSQTMGHDKMYWYQQDPGMELHLIHYSYGVNSTEKGDLSSESTVSRIRTEHFPLTLESARPSHTSQYLCASSGQPGQGAQGEKLFFGSGTQLSVL.

The chain combines TRBV10-3 with TRBJ1-1; D is possibly TRBD1 (6 bases). CDR3 length equals 16 residues. Per germline, CDR1 ENHRY and CDR2 SYGVKD. The V gene lost 10 bases and the J gene lost 5 bases, with 26 bases spanning the gap. This CDR3 reads CAKTKPRGGRRTEAFF. The DNA for the CDR3 is TGTGCCAAAACAAAGCCCCGCGGGGGGCGCAGGACTGAAGCTTTCTTT.

The chain has TRBV7-6 and TRBJ2-3; D unresolved. V gave up 2 bases and J gave up 0 bases, with 12 bases separating them. The CDR3 consists of 16 residues. CDR1 is SGHVS and CDR2 is FNYEAQ in the germline V gene. As DNA, the CDR3 is TGTGCCAGCAGCTTAAGTTTTGCGGCCAGCACAGATACGCAGTATTTT. The encoded protein is CASSLSFAASTDTQYF. Based on the CDR3 plus reference TRBV7-6 and TRBJ2-3, the full variable domain is GAGVSQSPRYKVTKRGQDVALRCDPISGHVSLYWYRQALGQGPEFLTYFNYEAQQDKSGLPNDRFSAERPEGSISTLTIQRTEQRDSAMYRCASSLSFAASTDTQYFGPGTRLTVL.

The CDR3 here is CASSRVMNTEAFF. The CDR3 DNA is TGTGCCAGCAGTCGCGTGATGAACACTGAAGCTTTCTTT. V is TRBV6-5 and J is TRBJ1-1; D is unclear. The CDR3 loop spans 13 amino acids. Between the trimmed V and J ends, which lost 5 bases and 0 bases, there was a span of 7 bases. In germline, CDR1 is MNHEY, CDR2 SVGAGI.

This clone occurred once. V and J are TRBV5-3 and TRBJ1-4; D gene uncertain. TRBV5-3 is flagged as an ORF with uncertain function. This CDR3 is 16 amino acids long. Between the trimmed V and J ends, which lost 6 bases and 14 bases, there was a span of 29 bases. The CDR3 protein is CARNSDVDWRTSRLFF. The CDR3 bases are TGTGCCAGAAACAGCGATGTGGACTGGAGGACCAGTAGGCTGTTTTTT.

This sequence joins TRBV7-2 and TRBJ1-4; no definite D call. Germline CDR1 and CDR2: SGHTA and FQGNSA. The V and J ends lost 2 bases and 0 bases respectively, with 7 bases between them. This CDR3 has 15 amino acids. CDR3 nucleotides: TGTGCCAGCAGCTTATTCCGGGCAACTAATGAAAAACTGTTTTTT. This encodes CASSLFRATNEKLFF. The full variable domain, in which reference TRBV7-2 and TRBJ1-4 provide the parts outside the CDR3, is GAGVSQSPSNKVTEKGKDVELRCDPISGHTALYWYRQSLGQGLEFLIYFQGNSAPDKSGLPSDRFSAERTGGSVSTLTIQRTQQEDSAVYLCASSLFRATNEKLFFGSGTQLSVL.

V and J are TRBV6-6 and TRBJ1-1; D ambiguous. Germline lookup yields CDR1 MNHNY and CDR2 SVGAGI (reference sequence). V lost 6 bases, J lost 0 bases, and 8 bases lay in between. The CDR3 loop spans 13 amino acids. CDR3 in DNA: TGTGCCAGCAGCCCTGCCCTGAACACTGAAGCTTTCTTT. Its translation is CASSPALNTEAFF.

The count of this clone is one. The rearrangement joins TRBV30 to TRBJ1-1; D is unresolved. Germline values: CDR1 GTSNPN, CDR2 SVGIG (reference sequence). The V end lost 2 bases, the J end lost 8 bases, and 12 bases lay between the germline ends. This CDR3 has 12 residues. The CDR3 loop reads CAWSTSWEEAFF. In DNA, the CDR3 is TGTGCCTGGAGTACCTCTTGGGAGGAAGCTTTCTTT. Variable domain in full (rest from reference TRBV30 and TRBJ1-1): SQTIHQWPATLVQPVGSPLSLECTVEGTSNPNLYWYRQAAGRGLQLLFYSVGIGQISSEVPQNLSASRPQDRQFILSSKKLLLSDSGFYLCAWSTSWEEAFFGQGTRLTVV.

The chain couples TRBV7-9 to TRBJ2-1; the D gene could be TRBD1 or TRBD2 (7 bases each). CDR1 SEHNR and CDR2 FQNEAQ come from the germline V gene (reference sequence). Trimming cost V 1 base and J 9 bases, with 22 bases left between them. The CDR3 length is 17 residues. For the CDR3, the DNA is TGTGCCAGCAGCTTAGGGAGGGGGACTACCCCAGGGGGTGAGCAGTTCTTC. Translated: CASSLGRGTTPGGEQFF.

The chain joins TRBV6-2 or TRBV6-3 to TRBJ1-2, with D possibly being TRBD1 (5 bases). The germline V gene has CDR1 MNHEY and CDR2 SVGEGT. Trimming shortened V by 6 bases and J by 2 bases, and 10 bases separated the two germline ends. The CDR3 length is 13 residues. In DNA, the CDR3 is TGTGCCAGCAGCTGGGGACGAAACTATGGCTACACCTTC. This codes for CASSWGRNYGYTF.